The 14 T cell receptor beta chains reported below all come from one sample, sequenced in a study of post-analysis software for immune sequencing data. General study results and limits: The study found TRBV5-6, TRBV5-1 and TRBV20-1 among roughly 5 TRBV segments more frequent in patients than controls.

Researchers reported that TCR beta cDNA libraries carried unique molecular identifiers. One entry per CDR3 protein, called by TCRdb with MiXCR from the PCR reads. Among roughly 620,000 distinct CDR3 sequences listed, roughly 47% were seen once. No antigens are known for them. Sample: blood. The receptors here all came from a girl between 5 and 17 years old with multiple sclerosis.

The chain has TRBV19 and TRBJ1-2, with TRBD1 matching over 8 bases. Germline trimming cut 4 bases from V and 3 bases from J; bases unmatched to any gene: 7. The CDR3 length is 15 residues. CDR1 and CDR2 (germline): LNHDA, SQIVND (reference sequence). The CDR3 protein is CASSSTGGADYGYTF. In nucleotides, the CDR3 is TGTGCCAGTAGTAGCACAGGGGGAGCCGACTATGGCTACACCTTC.

This sequence joins TRBV29-1 and TRBJ2-4; possibly TRBD2 for D (6 bases). The end of the DNA aligns better with TRBJ2-7, so the J call may be wrong. Germline values: CDR1 SQVTM, CDR2 ANQGSEA. CDR3 length: 11 residues. CDR3 in amino acids: CSVVGGDEQYF. CDR3 nucleotides: TGCAGCGTTGTCGGCGGGGACGAGCAGTACTTC.

To note about this clonotype: With a much larger clone just one base away, this may be a read error. The CDR3 protein is CASSLPTSGFNEQYF. The CDR3 region has the DNA TGTGCCAGCAGTTTACCGACTTCAGGGTTCAACGAGCAGTACTTC. The chain is built from TRBV27 and TRBJ2-7; possible D gene TRBD1, 5 bases. This CDR3 comprises 15 residues. Germline V gives CDR1 MNHEY, CDR2 SMNVEV (reference sequence). Deletions cut 2 bases from V and 5 bases from J, with 16 bases between.

For the CDR3, the DNA is TGCAGCGCTCCAGTAATGTTTGGGCAAGAGACCCAGTACTTC. Protein: CSAPVMFGQETQYF. The V and J genes are TRBV20-1 and TRBJ2-5; unclear D gene. Per germline, CDR1 DFQATT and CDR2 SNEGSKA (reference sequence). The CDR3 loop spans 14 amino acids.

The chain is built from TRBV12-3 or TRBV12-4 and TRBJ1-1, with 11 bases identical to TRBD1. V lost 7 bases, J lost 7 bases, and 8 bases stayed unmatched. The length of the CDR3 is 14 residues. The CDR3 bases are TGTGCCAGCAACAAGGACAGGGGGCTGGGTGAAGCTTTCTTT. Protein product: CASNKDRGLGEAFF.

This clonotype was seen more than once but under ten times. V usage is TRBV2 and J usage is TRBJ2-5, with 9 positions matching TRBD1. Gene TRBJ2-7 matches the end of the DNA better, so the J call may be wrong. CDR3 length: 13 residues. The germline gives CDR1 SNHLY, CDR2 FYNNEI. CDR3 DNA sequence: TGTGCCAGCAGGGACAGGGGTGCGTACGAGCAGTACTTC. This translates into CASRDRGAYEQYF.

The J gene is TRBJ2-5, the V gene TRBV4-1, with D tentatively TRBD1 (6 bases). The CDR3 is 12 residues long. V gave up 2 bases and J gave up 5 bases, with 6 bases separating them. The germline V gene encodes CDR1 MGHRA and CDR2 YSYEKL. In nucleotides, the CDR3 is TGCGCCAGCAGCCAACAGGGGGAGACCCAGTACTTC. This sequence encodes CASSQQGETQYF.

The rearrangement joins TRBV12-3 or TRBV12-4 to TRBJ2-7, with D possibly matching TRBD1 (5 bases). This CDR3 has 13 amino acids. V lost 9 bases and J 3 bases, leaving 15 bases between the germline ends. The CDR3 DNA sequence: TGTGCCAGTAATAACAGGAAAAGCTACGAGCAGTACTTC. Its protein product is CASNNRKSYEQYF.

The chain employs TRBV14 and TRBJ1-2; no clear D gene. The germline CDR1 and CDR2 sequences are SGHDN and FVKESK. The V gene lost 3 bases and the J gene lost 8 bases, with 10 bases spanning the gap. CDR3 length: 12 amino acids. The CDR3 DNA reads TGTGCCAGCAGCCAGGACCGGAGAGGCTACACCTTC. This translates into CASSQDRRGYTF.

The chain employs TRBV11-2 and TRBJ2-4; D uncertain. The DNA matches TRBJ2-7 better at its end, which makes the J call doubtful. CDR3 length: 12 amino acids. Germline CDR1 is SGHAT and CDR2 is FQNNGV. CDR3 coding DNA: TGTGCCAGCAGCCCCTTGCGCCACGAGCAGTACTTC. Protein sequence: CASSPLRHEQYF.

On this clonotype itself: At one of its ends the junction is not consistent with the germline gene, which may arise from a read error. The chain has TRBV6-6 and TRBJ2-1, with D perhaps being TRBD1 or TRBD2 (6 bases each). The germline CDR1 and CDR2 sequences are MNHNY and SVGAGI (reference sequence). The CDR3 extends over 14 amino acids. As DNA, the CDR3 is TGTGCCAGCAGCTACTCGGGGGCCAACAATGAGCAGTTCTTC. Protein: CASSYSGANNEQFF.

The V and J genes are TRBV6-5 and TRBJ1-4; TRBD1 aligns across 7 bases. This CDR3 has 13 residues. Germline CDR1 is MNHEY and CDR2 is SVGAGI. V shed 6 bases and J 5 bases; nucleotides not matched to a gene: 3. The CDR3 reads CASRRDSNEKLFF. The DNA of the CDR3 is TGTGCCAGCAGAAGGGACAGCAATGAAAAACTGTTTTTT.

CDR3 DNA: TGTGCCAGCTCTCAGGAACTAGCGGGAATTGATACGCAGTATTTT. It specifies CASSQELAGIDTQYF. This chain joins TRBV3-1 and TRBJ2-3; the match to TRBD2 covers 10 bases. This CDR3 is 15 amino acids long. V was pared by 8 bases and J by 6 bases, with 11 bases of the junction left unmatched. Germline loops: CDR1 LGHDT, CDR2 YNNKEL (reference sequence).

This clonotype was picked up a small number of times. The CDR3 protein is CASSLDGAGPTEAFF. The CDR3 region has the DNA TGTGCCAGCAGCTTAGATGGGGCGGGGCCCACTGAAGCTTTCTTT. The J gene is TRBJ1-1, the V gene TRBV7-8; perhaps TRBD1 as D (5 bases). From germline, CDR1 is SGHVS and CDR2 FQNEAQ. V lost 1 base and J 4 bases, leaving 13 bases between the germline ends. This CDR3 is 15 amino acids long.